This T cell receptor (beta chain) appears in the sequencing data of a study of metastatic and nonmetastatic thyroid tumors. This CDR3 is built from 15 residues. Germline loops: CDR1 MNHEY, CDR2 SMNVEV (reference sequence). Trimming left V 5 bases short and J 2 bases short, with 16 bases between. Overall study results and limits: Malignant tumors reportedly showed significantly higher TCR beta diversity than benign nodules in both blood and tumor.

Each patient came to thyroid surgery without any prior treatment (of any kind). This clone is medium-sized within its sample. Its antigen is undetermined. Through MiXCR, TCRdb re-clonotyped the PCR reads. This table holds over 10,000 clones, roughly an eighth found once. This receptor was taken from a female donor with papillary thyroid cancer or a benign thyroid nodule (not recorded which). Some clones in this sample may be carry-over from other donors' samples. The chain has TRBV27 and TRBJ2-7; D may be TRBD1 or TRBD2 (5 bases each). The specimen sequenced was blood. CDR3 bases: TGTGCCAGCAGTCCGGGACGAGACGGGACCTACGAGCAGTACTTC. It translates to CASSPGRDGTYEQYF.